Described below is a single T cell receptor beta chain sequence and its context. This entry comes from a study of blood T cell repertoires in COVID-19. The method was immunoSEQ multiplex PCR; TCRdb's version includes in-frame clones alone and lacks a portion of them. The sample lists 150,000 to 200,000 clones; roughly 83% were seen once. The clonotype was recovered from a man aged 70 or older who had been exposed to COVID-19. Sequenced material: PBMCs or T cells enriched from blood (not recorded which).

The CDR3 sequence is CAIAWTARDPQHF. The DNA of the CDR3 is TGTGCCATCGCCTGGACAGCTCGGGATCCCCAGCATTTT. This chain uses TRBV10-3 with TRBJ1-5; perhaps TRBD1 as D (6 bases). The germline V gene encodes CDR1 ENHRY and CDR2 SYGVKD. The CDR3 is 13 amino acids. Deletions cut 8 bases from V and 10 bases from J, with 18 bases between.